This entry is about one T cell receptor beta chain. The data stem from a study of T cells in tumors after PD-1 blockade. Some clones are missing from TCRdb's copy, which holds only in-frame ones; the method was immunoSEQ multiplex PCR. This sample carries about 14,000 clones, 82% of them seen once, and the ten largest clones take 25%. This CDR3 contains 17 residues. With 3 bases clipped from V and 2 bases from J, the junction kept 6 bases outside the gene matches. The germline V gene encodes CDR1 SGHTA and CDR2 FQGTGA. Sequencing used PBMCs, obtained after anti-PD-1 treatment. The TCR comes from a human donor with basal cell carcinoma. The chain is built from TRBV7-3 and TRBJ2-1; 11 nucleotides agree with TRBD2. The CDR3 loop is CASSLVLAGGTYNEQFF. CDR3 coding DNA: TGTGCCAGCAGCTTGGTCCTAGCGGGGGGCACCTACAATGAGCAGTTCTTC.